Given below is one T cell receptor (beta chain) in context. The data were obtained in a study of blood T cell repertoires in COVID-19. Participants were aged roughly 18 to 90 years from around 26 US areas. The CDR3 consists of 12 residues. Germline lookup yields CDR1 SGHRS and CDR2 YFSETQ. The ends lost 5 bases at V and 12 bases at J; junction bases unmatched: 8. TCRdb's table, derived via immunoSEQ multiplex PCR, lists solely in-frame clones and lacks some. Of 350,000 to 550,000 clones listed, 80% to 90% are singletons. The chain links TRBV5-1 to TRBJ2-1; the match to TRBD2 covers 7 bases. The specimen sequenced was PBMCs or T cells enriched from blood (not recorded which). The TCR sequence derives from a man between 25 and 39 years old who had recovered from COVID-19. The CDR3 bases are TGCGCCAGCAGTCCGGAAAGCGGGGTGCAGTTCTTC. Its translation is CASSPESGVQFF.